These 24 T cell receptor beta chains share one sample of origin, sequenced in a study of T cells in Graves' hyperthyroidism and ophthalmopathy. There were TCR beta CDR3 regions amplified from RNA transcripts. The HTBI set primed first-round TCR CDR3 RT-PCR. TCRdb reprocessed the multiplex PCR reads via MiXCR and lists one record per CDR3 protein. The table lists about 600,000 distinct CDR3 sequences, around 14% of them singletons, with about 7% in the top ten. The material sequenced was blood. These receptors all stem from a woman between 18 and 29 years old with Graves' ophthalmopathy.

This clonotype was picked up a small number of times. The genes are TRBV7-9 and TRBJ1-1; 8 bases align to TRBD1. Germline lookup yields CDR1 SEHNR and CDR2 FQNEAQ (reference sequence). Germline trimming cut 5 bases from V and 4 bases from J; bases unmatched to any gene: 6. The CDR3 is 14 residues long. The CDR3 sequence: CASSGNQGATEAFF. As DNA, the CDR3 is TGTGCCAGCAGCGGTAACCAGGGGGCCACTGAAGCTTTCTTT.

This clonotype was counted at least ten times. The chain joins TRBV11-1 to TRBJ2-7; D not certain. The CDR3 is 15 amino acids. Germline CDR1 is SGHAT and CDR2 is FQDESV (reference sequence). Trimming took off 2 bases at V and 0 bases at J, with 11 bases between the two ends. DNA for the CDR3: TGTGCCAGCAGCTTAATAGCACCAATCTCCTACGAGCAGTACTTC. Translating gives CASSLIAPISYEQYF.

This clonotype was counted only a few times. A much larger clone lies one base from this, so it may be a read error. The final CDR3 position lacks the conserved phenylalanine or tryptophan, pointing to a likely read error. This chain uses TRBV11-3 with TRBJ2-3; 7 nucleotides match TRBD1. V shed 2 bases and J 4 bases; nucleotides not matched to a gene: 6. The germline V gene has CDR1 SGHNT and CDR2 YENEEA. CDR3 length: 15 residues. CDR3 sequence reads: CASSLQGVNPDTQYL. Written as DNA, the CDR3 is TGTGCCAGCAGCTTACAGGGGGTTAATCCAGATACGCAGTATTTA.

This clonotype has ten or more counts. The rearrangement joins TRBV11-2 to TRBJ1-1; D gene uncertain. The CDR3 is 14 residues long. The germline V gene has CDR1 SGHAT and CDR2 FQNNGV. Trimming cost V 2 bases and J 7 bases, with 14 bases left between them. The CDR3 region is CASSLNLRTSEAFF. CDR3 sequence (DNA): TGTGCCAGCAGCTTAAACCTCCGAACAAGTGAAGCTTTCTTT.

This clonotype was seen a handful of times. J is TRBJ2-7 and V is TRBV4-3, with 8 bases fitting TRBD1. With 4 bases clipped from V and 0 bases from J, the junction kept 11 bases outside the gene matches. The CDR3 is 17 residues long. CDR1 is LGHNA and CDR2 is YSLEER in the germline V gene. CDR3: CASSRRSGTGNSYEQYF. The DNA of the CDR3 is TGCGCCAGCAGCCGCAGGTCCGGGACAGGTAACTCCTACGAGCAGTACTTC.

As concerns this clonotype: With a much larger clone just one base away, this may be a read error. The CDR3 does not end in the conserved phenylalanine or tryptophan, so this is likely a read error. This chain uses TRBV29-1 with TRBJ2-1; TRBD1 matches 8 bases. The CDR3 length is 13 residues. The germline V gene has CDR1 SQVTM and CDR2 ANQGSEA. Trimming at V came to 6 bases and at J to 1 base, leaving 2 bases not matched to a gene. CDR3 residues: CSVRTGSYNEQFS. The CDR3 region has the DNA TGCAGCGTAAGGACAGGGTCCTACAATGAGCAGTTCTCC.

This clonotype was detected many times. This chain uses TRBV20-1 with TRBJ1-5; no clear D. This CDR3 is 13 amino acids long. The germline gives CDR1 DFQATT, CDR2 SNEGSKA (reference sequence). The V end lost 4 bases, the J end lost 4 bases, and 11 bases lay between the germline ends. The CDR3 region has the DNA TGCAGTGCTACAATGAATCCGAATCAGCCCCAGCATTTT. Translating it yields CSATMNPNQPQHF.

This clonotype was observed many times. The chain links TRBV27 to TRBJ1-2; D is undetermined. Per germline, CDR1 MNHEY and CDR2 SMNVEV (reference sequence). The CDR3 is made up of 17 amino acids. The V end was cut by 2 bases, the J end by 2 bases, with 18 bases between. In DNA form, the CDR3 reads TGTGCCAGCAGTTTAAGATATCGGGCCACAGCCAACTATGGCTACACCTTC. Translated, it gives CASSLRYRATANYGYTF.

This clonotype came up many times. The CDR3 coding sequence is TGTGCCAGCAGCTCCGTTCCGCCCTCACTCCAGGGTGCGCATGGCTACACCTTC. Protein sequence: CASSSVPPSLQGAHGYTF. The genes are TRBV6-1 and TRBJ1-2, with D maybe TRBD1 (5 bases). Trimming cost V 6 bases and J 6 bases, with 29 bases left between them. The length of the CDR3 is 18 residues. CDR1 and CDR2 (germline): MNHNS, SASEGT.

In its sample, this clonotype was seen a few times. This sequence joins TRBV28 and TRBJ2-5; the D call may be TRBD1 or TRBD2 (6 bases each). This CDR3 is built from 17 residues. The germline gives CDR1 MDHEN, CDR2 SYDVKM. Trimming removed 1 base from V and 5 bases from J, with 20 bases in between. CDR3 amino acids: CASSLSNRDKGRETQYF. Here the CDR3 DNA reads TGTGCCAGCAGTTTATCGAACCGGGACAAGGGGAGGGAGACCCAGTACTTC. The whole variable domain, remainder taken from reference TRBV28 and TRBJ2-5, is DVKVTQSSRYLVKRTGEKVFLECVQDMDHENMFWYRQDPGLGLRLIYFSYDVKMKEKGDIPEGYSVSREKKERFSLILESASTNQTSMYLCASSLSNRDKGRETQYFGPGTRLLVL.

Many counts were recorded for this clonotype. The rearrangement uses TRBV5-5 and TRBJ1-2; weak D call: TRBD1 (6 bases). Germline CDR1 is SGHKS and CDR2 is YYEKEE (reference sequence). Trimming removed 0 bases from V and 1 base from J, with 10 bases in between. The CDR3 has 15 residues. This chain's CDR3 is CASSLARGVNYGYTF. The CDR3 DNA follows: TGTGCCAGCAGCTTGGCCAGGGGTGTTAACTATGGCTACACCTTC.

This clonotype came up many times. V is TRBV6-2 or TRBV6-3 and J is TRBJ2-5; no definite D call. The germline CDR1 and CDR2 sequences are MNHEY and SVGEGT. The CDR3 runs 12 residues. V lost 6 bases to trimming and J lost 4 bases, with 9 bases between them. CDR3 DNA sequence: TGTGCCAGCAGCCACGTGGCAGAGACCCAGTACTTC. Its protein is CASSHVAETQYF.

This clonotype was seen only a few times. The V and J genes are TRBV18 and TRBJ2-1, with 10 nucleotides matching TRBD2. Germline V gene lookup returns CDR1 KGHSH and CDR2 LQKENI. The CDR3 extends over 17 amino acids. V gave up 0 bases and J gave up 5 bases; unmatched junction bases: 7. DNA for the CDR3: TGTGCCAGCTCACCACCGATCCAACTAGCGGGAAACAATGAGCAGTTCTTC. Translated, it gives CASSPPIQLAGNNEQFF. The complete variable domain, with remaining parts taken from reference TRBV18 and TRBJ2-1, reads NAGVMQNPRHLVRRRGQEARLRCSPMKGHSHVYWYRQLPEEGLKFMVYLQKENIIDESGMPKERFSAEFPKEGPSILRIQQVVRGDSAAYFCASSPPIQLAGNNEQFFGPGTRLTVL.

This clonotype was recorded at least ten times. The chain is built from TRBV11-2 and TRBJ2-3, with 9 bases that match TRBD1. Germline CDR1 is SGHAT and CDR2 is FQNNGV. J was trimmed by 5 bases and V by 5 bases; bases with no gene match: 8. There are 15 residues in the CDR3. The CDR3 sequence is CASSHRDRVVDTQYF. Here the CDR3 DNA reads TGTGCCAGCAGCCACAGGGACAGGGTGGTAGATACGCAGTATTTT.

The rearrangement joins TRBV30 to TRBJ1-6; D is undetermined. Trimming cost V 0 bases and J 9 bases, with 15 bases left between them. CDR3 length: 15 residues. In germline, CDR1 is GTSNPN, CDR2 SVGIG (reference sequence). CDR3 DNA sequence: TGTGCCTGGAGTGTACTTCTCACCGGTGGTTCACCCCTCCACTTT. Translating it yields CAWSVLLTGGSPLHF.

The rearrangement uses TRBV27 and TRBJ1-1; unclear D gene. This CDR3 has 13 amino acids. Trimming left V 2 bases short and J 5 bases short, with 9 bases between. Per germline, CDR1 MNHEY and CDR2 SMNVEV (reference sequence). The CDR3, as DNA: TGTGCCAGCAGTTTAAGTTGGAGGACTGAAGCTTTCTTT. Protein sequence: CASSLSWRTEAFF.

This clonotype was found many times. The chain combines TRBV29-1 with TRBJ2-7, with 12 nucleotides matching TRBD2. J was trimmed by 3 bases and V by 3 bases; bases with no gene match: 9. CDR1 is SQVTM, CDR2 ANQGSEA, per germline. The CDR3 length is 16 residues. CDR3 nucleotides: TGCAGCGTTGATGGTGGTGAGACTAGCGGGAGCTACGAGCAGTACTTC. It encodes CSVDGGETSGSYEQYF.

The CDR3 sequence: CASSQDRGPYNEQFF. In DNA form, the CDR3 reads TGTGCCAGCAGCCAGGACAGGGGGCCCTACAATGAGCAGTTCTTC. V and J are TRBV7-3 and TRBJ2-1; 11 bases line up with TRBD1. Germline CDR1 is SGHTA and CDR2 is FQGTGA. The CDR3 loop spans 15 amino acids. The V segment lost 5 bases and the J segment 2 bases; nucleotides outside the gene matches: 2.

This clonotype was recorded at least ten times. In nucleotides, the CDR3 is TGTGCCAGCAGCTCGGGAACCATGAACACTGAAGCTTTCTTT. This codes for CASSSGTMNTEAFF. This chain connects TRBV5-8 to TRBJ1-1; no definite D call. Looked up from germline, CDR1 is SGHTS and CDR2 is YDEGEE. V was pared by 3 bases and J by 0 bases, with 9 bases between. This CDR3 comprises 14 residues.

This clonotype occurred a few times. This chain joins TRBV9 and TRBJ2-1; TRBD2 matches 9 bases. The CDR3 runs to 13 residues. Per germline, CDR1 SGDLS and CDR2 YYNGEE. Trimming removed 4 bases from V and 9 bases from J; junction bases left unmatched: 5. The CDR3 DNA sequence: TGTGCCAGCAGCCCCCGACTAGCGGCTGAGCAGTTCTTC. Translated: CASSPRLAAEQFF.

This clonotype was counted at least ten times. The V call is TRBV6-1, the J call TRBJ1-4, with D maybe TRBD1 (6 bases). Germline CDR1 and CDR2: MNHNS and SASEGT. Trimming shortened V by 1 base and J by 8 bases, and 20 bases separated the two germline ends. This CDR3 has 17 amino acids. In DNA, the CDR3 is TGTGCCAGCAGTGAAGTGATGGGGGGCGGGGGAGTCGAAAAACTGTTTTTT. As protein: CASSEVMGGGGVEKLFF.

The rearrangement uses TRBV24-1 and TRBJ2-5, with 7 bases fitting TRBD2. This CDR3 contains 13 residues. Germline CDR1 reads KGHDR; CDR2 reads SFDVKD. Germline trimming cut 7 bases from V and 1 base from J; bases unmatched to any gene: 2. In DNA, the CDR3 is TGTGCCACCAGCTGGGGGGGCCAAGAGACCCAGTACTTC. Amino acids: CATSWGGQETQYF.

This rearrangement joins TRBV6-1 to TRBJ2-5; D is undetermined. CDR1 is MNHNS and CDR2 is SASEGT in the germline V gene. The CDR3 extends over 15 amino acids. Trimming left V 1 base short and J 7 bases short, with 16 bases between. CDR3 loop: CASSEEIAVIGTQYF. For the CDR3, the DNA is TGTGCCAGCAGTGAAGAAATAGCTGTTATAGGGACCCAGTACTTC.

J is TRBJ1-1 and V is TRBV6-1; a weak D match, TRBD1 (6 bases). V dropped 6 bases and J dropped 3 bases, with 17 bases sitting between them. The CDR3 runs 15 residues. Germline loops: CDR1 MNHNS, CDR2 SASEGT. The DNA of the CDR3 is TGTGCCAGCAGCCTCGGGGGGGGGCTGTACACTGAAGCTTTCTTT. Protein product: CASSLGGGLYTEAFF.